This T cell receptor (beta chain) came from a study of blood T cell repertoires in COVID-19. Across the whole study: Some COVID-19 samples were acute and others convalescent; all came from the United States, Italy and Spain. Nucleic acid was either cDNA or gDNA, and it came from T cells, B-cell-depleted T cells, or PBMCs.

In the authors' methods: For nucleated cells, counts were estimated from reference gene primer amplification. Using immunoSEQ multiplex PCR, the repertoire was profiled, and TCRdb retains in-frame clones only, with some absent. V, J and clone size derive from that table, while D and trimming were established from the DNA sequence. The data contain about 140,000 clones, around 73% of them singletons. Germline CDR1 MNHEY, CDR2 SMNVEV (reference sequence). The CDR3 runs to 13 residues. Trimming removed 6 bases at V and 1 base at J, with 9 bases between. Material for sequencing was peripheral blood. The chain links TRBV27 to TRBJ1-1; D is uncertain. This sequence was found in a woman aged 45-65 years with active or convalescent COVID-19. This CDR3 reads CASRLRSNTEAFF. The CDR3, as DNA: TGTGCCAGCAGGCTCCGGTCGAACACTGAAGCTTTCTTT.